A single sample gave rise to the 23 T cell receptor beta chains below, sequenced in a study of technical replicates of blood from several donors. TCRdb's copy holds only in-frame clones and misses some; the assay was immunoSEQ multiplex PCR. The sample holds 100,000 or so clones, 95% to 96% seen once. Sequencing was performed on T cells isolated from PBMCs. The receptors come from a human donor in good health.

J is TRBJ1-1 and V is TRBV29-1; the D gene is possibly TRBD1 (5 bases). The CDR3 runs to 14 residues. Germline V gene lookup returns CDR1 SQVTM and CDR2 ANQGSEA. V shed 4 bases and J shed 4 bases, with 16 bases lying between them. The chain's CDR3 is CSVGEGQGGTEAFF. The CDR3 DNA follows: TGCAGCGTTGGAGAGGGGCAGGGCGGCACTGAAGCTTTCTTT.

V gene TRBV11-2 combines with J gene TRBJ2-7; a weak D match, TRBD2 (6 bases). The germline gives CDR1 SGHAT, CDR2 FQNNGV. V lost 5 bases to trimming and J lost 0 bases, with 11 bases between them. This CDR3 is built from 14 residues. This chain's CDR3 is CASSRSGSSYEQYF. CDR3 nucleotides: TGTGCCAGCAGCCGTAGCGGTAGCTCCTACGAGCAGTACTTC.

Concerning this clone itself: Distinct nucleotide sequences in the sample also encode this CDR3. The V and J genes are TRBV6-5 and TRBJ2-1, with 7 nucleotides matching TRBD1. This CDR3 spans 14 amino acids. The V gene end was trimmed by 0 bases and the J gene end by 8 bases; junction bases not matched to a gene: 4. Germline CDR1 reads MNHEY; CDR2 reads SVGAGI. The DNA for the CDR3 is TGTGCCAGCAGTTACTCCGGGACAGCCGATGAGCAGTTCTTC. Its protein product is CASSYSGTADEQFF.

The J gene is TRBJ2-5, the V gene TRBV13; TRBD2 aligns across 7 bases. This CDR3 has 16 amino acids. CDR1 PRHDT and CDR2 FYEKMQ come from the germline V gene (reference sequence). V shed 5 bases, J shed 6 bases, and the junction held 15 bases outside the gene matches. CDR3 sequence reads: CASSPPRSGAGKTQYF. The CDR3 DNA follows: TGTGCCAGCAGCCCCCCCCGGAGCGGGGCGGGTAAGACCCAGTACTTC.

The chain couples TRBV11-3 to TRBJ1-1; TRBD1 matches 10 bases. CDR3 length: 14 residues. The V gene end was trimmed by 4 bases and the J gene end by 7 bases; junction bases not matched to a gene: 6. CDR1 and CDR2 from the germline V gene are SGHNT and YENEEA. Here the CDR3 reads CASSSADRGHEAFF. The CDR3 DNA follows: TGTGCCAGCAGCTCAGCCGACAGGGGGCATGAAGCTTTCTTT.

The CDR3 protein is CASCPGGLAKNIQYF. The CDR3 DNA reads as TGTGCCAGCTGTCCTGGGGGGTTAGCCAAAAACATTCAGTACTTC. V and J are TRBV6-1 and TRBJ2-4; D might be TRBD2 (6 bases). Germline V CDR1 and CDR2: MNHNS, SASEGT. This CDR3 is built from 15 residues. Trimming cost V 8 bases and J 0 bases, with 14 bases left between them.

The CDR3 bases are TGTGCCAGCAGCTTGGGCGGCCCGGGAGCCGGCTACACCTTC. Protein: CASSLGGPGAGYTF. V and J are TRBV7-3 and TRBJ1-2; D remains unclear. This CDR3 has 14 amino acids. V lost 3 bases and J 8 bases, leaving 16 bases between the germline ends. Germline-derived CDR1 and CDR2 are SGHTA and FQGTGA.

The gene calls are TRBV9 and TRBJ2-7; D may be TRBD1 (6 bases). This CDR3 has 14 residues. V lost 4 bases and J lost 2, with 13 bases in between. CDR1 and CDR2 from the germline V gene are SGDLS and YYNGEE. The CDR3 region has the DNA TGTGCCAGCAGCATAGGACAGACCCCCTACGAGCAGTACTTC. Residues: CASSIGQTPYEQYF.

The gene calls are TRBV5-5 and TRBJ2-7; D gene uncertain. V was shortened by 7 bases and J by 4 bases, with 6 bases between the two germline ends. Germline CDR1 SGHKS, CDR2 YYEKEE (reference sequence). The CDR3 sequence is 10 residues long. This chain's CDR3 is CASGGYEQYF. In DNA, the CDR3 is TGTGCCAGCGGCGGATACGAGCAGTACTTC. Full variable domain (missing parts from reference TRBV5-5 and TRBJ2-7): DAGVTQSPTHLIKTRGQQVTLRCSPISGHKSVSWYQQVLGQGPQFIFQYYEKEERGRGNFPDRFSARQFPNYSSELNVNALLLGDSALYLCASGGYEQYFGPGTRLTVT.

The genes are TRBV9 and TRBJ1-2; D may be TRBD1 (5 bases). The CDR3 has 12 amino acids. Trimming left V 0 bases short and J 8 bases short, with 8 bases between. Looked up from germline, CDR1 is SGDLS and CDR2 is YYNGEE. Here the CDR3 DNA reads TGTGCCAGCAGCGTAGGGGGGGTCGGCTACACCTTC. This codes for CASSVGGVGYTF.

The CDR3 DNA reads as TGTGCCAGCAGAGAGGGGACAGGGGTTGTATACGAGCAGTACTTC. Its translation: CASREGTGVVYEQYF. J is TRBJ2-7 and V is TRBV7-2; 10 nucleotides line up with TRBD1. Germline V CDR1 and CDR2: SGHTA, FQGNSA. Trimming removed 6 bases from V and 4 bases from J; junction bases left unmatched: 9. The CDR3 runs to 15 residues. Variable domain in full (rest from reference TRBV7-2 and TRBJ2-7): GAGVSQSPSNKVTEKGKDVELRCDPISGHTALYWYRQSLGQGLEFLIYFQGNSAPDKSGLPSDRFSAERTGGSVSTLTIQRTQQEDSAVYLCASREGTGVVYEQYFGPGTRLTVT.

This clone is a singleton in its sample. The chain carries TRBV6-5 and TRBJ2-5; the match to TRBD2 covers 7 bases. The V gene's germline CDR1 is MNHEY and CDR2 SVGAGI. V shed 2 bases and J 3 bases; nucleotides not matched to a gene: 6. The CDR3 sequence is 15 residues long. The chain's CDR3 is CASSYIYAGEETQYF. The CDR3 region has the DNA TGTGCCAGCAGTTACATATATGCGGGAGAAGAGACCCAGTACTTC.

The chain combines TRBV28 with TRBJ2-7; D gene unclear. The germline CDR1 and CDR2 sequences are MDHEN and SYDVKM. The germline V and J ends were trimmed by 3 bases and 2 bases, with 8 bases remaining between them. This CDR3 spans 13 amino acids. In nucleotides, the CDR3 is TGTGCCAGCAGTTTTGCAGAAACCTACGAGCAGTACTTC. Translation: CASSFAETYEQYF.

This clone was observed a handful of times. The rearrangement uses TRBV14 and TRBJ2-2; 7 bases line up with TRBD1. CDR3 size: 14 residues. Germline-derived CDR1 and CDR2 are SGHDN and FVKESK. The V segment lost 6 bases and the J segment 7 bases; nucleotides outside the gene matches: 8. This chain's CDR3 is CASSSRQGSGELFF. The CDR3 DNA reads as TGTGCCAGCAGTAGTCGACAGGGAAGCGGGGAGCTGTTTTTT.

CDR3 in DNA: TGTGCCAGCAGTTACGCACAGGGTGGAGCCTACGAGCAGTACTTC. Amino acids: CASSYAQGGAYEQYF. The chain links TRBV6-5 to TRBJ2-7; the D gene is possibly TRBD1 (6 bases). Germline values: CDR1 MNHEY, CDR2 SVGAGI. The germline V and J ends were trimmed by 2 bases and 2 bases, with 13 bases remaining between them. This CDR3 comprises 15 residues.

CDR3 sequence (DNA): TGTGCCAGCAGCTTAAAGGGAAAGAGCGGGAGGCTCGCCGGGGAGCTGTTTTTT. Its translation is CASSLKGKSGRLAGELFF. The J gene is TRBJ2-2, the V gene TRBV7-3, with 9 bases that match TRBD2. CDR3 length: 18 residues. V shed 1 base, J shed 6 bases, and the junction held 12 bases outside the gene matches. The germline V gene has CDR1 SGHTA and CDR2 FQGTGA. The variable domain in full, completed from reference TRBV7-3 and TRBJ2-2, reads GAGVSQTPSNKVTEKGKYVELRCDPISGHTALYWYRQSLGQGPEFLIYFQGTGAADDSGLPNDRFFAVRPEGSVSTLKIQRTERGDSAVYLCASSLKGKSGRLAGELFFGEGSRLTVL.

The V gene is TRBV6-1, the J gene TRBJ2-7, with D perhaps TRBD2 (5 bases). Trimming left V 3 bases short and J 1 base short, with 13 bases between. The CDR3 has 15 amino acids. Per the germline V gene, CDR1 is MNHNS and CDR2 is SASEGT. CDR3 nucleotide sequence: TGTGCCAGCAGTGACCGTGAGACGGGGTCCTACGAGCAGTACTTC. Residues: CASSDRETGSYEQYF.

In regard to this clone: Other nucleotide sequences from this sample produce the same CDR3. CDR3 sequence: CASAEGLSYEQYF. The CDR3 bases are TGTGCCAGCGCAGAGGGACTATCCTACGAGCAGTACTTC. The genes are TRBV6-5 and TRBJ2-7; 7 bases are shared with TRBD2. With 8 bases clipped from V and 1 base from J, the junction kept 5 bases outside the gene matches. In germline, CDR1 is MNHEY, CDR2 SVGAGI. This CDR3 region has 13 residues.

The chain links TRBV10-2 to TRBJ1-2; 10 nucleotides match TRBD1. Trimming cost V 6 bases and J 8 bases; bases outside gene matches: 6. Germline CDR1 reads WSHSY; CDR2 reads SAAADI. The CDR3 loop spans 13 amino acids. DNA of the CDR3: TGCGCCAGCAGGCCGGGACAGGGGTTGGGCTACACCTTC. Amino acid sequence: CASRPGQGLGYTF.

The chain combines TRBV13 with TRBJ1-2; D is undetermined. There are 14 residues in the CDR3. The V end lost 2 bases, the J end lost 3 bases, and 10 bases lay between the germline ends. Germline V gives CDR1 PRHDT, CDR2 FYEKMQ (reference sequence). Here the CDR3 DNA reads TGTGCCAGCAGCTTAAAGGCGGTTCACTATGGCTACACCTTC. This translates into CASSLKAVHYGYTF.

This chain joins TRBV6-6 and TRBJ2-3, with TRBD2 as a possible D gene (6 bases). CDR1 is MNHNY, CDR2 SVGAGI, per germline (reference sequence). Trimming shortened V by 6 bases and J by 6 bases, and 13 bases separated the two germline ends. The CDR3 consists of 13 residues. The CDR3, as DNA: TGTGCCAGCAGCTCCGGGACTTGGGATACGCAGTATTTT. It codes for CASSSGTWDTQYF.

The chain uses TRBV10-2 and TRBJ2-3, with TRBD2 identical over 10 bases. From germline, CDR1 is WSHSY and CDR2 SAAADI. This CDR3 has 18 amino acids. J lost 5 bases, V lost 6 bases, and 17 bases had no gene match. This chain's CDR3 is CASRGRAPLAGVGDTQYF. Here the CDR3 DNA reads TGCGCCAGCAGAGGTCGGGCCCCCCTAGCGGGAGTCGGAGATACGCAGTATTTT.

This clone was seen once. This chain links TRBV9 with TRBJ2-1, with D perhaps TRBD1 (6 bases). This CDR3 spans 15 amino acids. Germline V CDR1 and CDR2: SGDLS, YYNGEE. The V end was cut by 4 bases, the J end by 0 bases, with 11 bases between. The CDR3 DNA is TGTGCCAGCAGCCTCGACAGGAGCTCCTACAATGAGCAGTTCTTC. It yields the protein CASSLDRSSYNEQFF.